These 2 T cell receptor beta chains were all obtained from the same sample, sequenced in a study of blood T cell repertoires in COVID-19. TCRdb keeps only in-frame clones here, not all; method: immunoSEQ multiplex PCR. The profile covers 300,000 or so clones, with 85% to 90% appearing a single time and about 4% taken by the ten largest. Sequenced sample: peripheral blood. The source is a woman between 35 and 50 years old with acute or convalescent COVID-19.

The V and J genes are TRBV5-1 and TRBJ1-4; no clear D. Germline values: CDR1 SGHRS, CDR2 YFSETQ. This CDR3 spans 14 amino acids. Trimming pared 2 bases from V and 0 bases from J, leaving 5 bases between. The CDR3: CASSLQSTNEKLFF. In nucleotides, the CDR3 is TGCGCCAGCAGCTTACAGTCAACTAATGAAAAACTGTTTTTT.

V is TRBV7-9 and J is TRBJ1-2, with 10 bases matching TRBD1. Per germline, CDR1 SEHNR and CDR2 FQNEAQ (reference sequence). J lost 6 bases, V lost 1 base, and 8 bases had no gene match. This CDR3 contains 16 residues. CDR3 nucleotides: TGTGCCAGCAGCTTAGGGTCAAGGGGACAGGGGAATGGCTACACCTTC. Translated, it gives CASSLGSRGQGNGYTF.